The 25 T cell receptor beta chains in this list originate from one sample, sequenced in a study of blood T cell repertoires in COVID-19. Data came from immunoSEQ multiplex PCR; TCRdb stores just in-frame clones and leaves some out. Seen here are about 400,000 clones, more than 70% observed once, and the top ten hold approximately 1.9%. Input material: PBMCs or T cells enriched from blood (not recorded which). These receptors originate from a man aged 35 to 55 in a cohort exposed to, infected with or recovered from COVID-19 (not recorded which).

The chain is built from TRBV19 and TRBJ2-2; 7 bases are a match to TRBD1. V was clipped by 4 bases and J by 4 bases; unmatched bases: 6. Per the germline V gene, CDR1 is LNHDA and CDR2 is SQIVND (reference sequence). The CDR3 runs 15 residues. CDR3 region: CASSRQGRGTGELFF. CDR3 DNA: TGTGCCAGTAGTAGACAGGGTCGCGGCACCGGGGAGCTGTTTTTT.

CDR3 loop: CASSQTGSLNEQFF. The CDR3 nucleotides read TGTGCCAGCAGCCAGACAGGCTCGTTGAATGAGCAGTTCTTC. V and J are TRBV7-9 and TRBJ2-1; the D gene is possibly TRBD1 (6 bases). The CDR3 consists of 14 residues. V was pared by 5 bases and J by 7 bases, with 15 bases between. CDR1 is SEHNR and CDR2 is FQNEAQ in the germline V gene (reference sequence).

V and J are TRBV28 and TRBJ1-4; D not resolved. The length of the CDR3 is 16 residues. Trimming left V 5 bases short and J 2 bases short, with 15 bases between. Germline loops: CDR1 MDHEN, CDR2 SYDVKM. The CDR3 loop is CASSALFSYTNEKLFF. The CDR3 DNA reads as TGTGCCAGCAGTGCCCTTTTTAGCTATACTAATGAAAAACTGTTTTTT.

The genes are TRBV2 and TRBJ2-5; a weak D match, TRBD1 (5 bases). The CDR3 consists of 13 residues. Germline V gene data show CDR1 as SNHLY and CDR2 as FYNNEI. The CDR3 is CAFRRGESETQYF. The CDR3 bases are TGTGCATTTAGAAGGGGTGAAAGTGAGACCCAGTACTTC. The full variable domain, in which reference TRBV2 and TRBJ2-5 provide the parts outside the CDR3, is EPEVTQTPSHQVTQMGQEVILRCVPISNHLYFYWYRQILGQKVEFLVSFYNNEISEKSEIFDDQFSVERPDGSNFTLKIRSTKLEDSAMYFCAFRRGESETQYFGPGTRLLVL.

The rearrangement joins TRBV7-2 to TRBJ2-1; 9 bases map to TRBD1. With 5 bases clipped from V and 3 bases from J, the junction kept 5 bases outside the gene matches. Germline values: CDR1 SGHTA, CDR2 FQGNSA. The CDR3 runs 15 residues. The CDR3 here is CASSTDRGFYNEQFF. CDR3 in DNA: TGTGCCAGCAGCACGGACAGGGGTTTCTACAATGAGCAGTTCTTC.

V usage is TRBV6-2 or TRBV6-3 and J usage is TRBJ2-3; D unresolved. Germline CDR1 is MNHEY and CDR2 is SVGEGT. The V gene lost 4 bases and the J gene lost 3 bases, with 5 bases spanning the gap. This CDR3 is 12 amino acids long. The CDR3 DNA follows: TGTGCCAGCAGTTGGGCTACAGATACGCAGTATTTT. Encoded protein: CASSWATDTQYF.

V and J are TRBV7-9 and TRBJ2-3; a weak D match, TRBD1 (5 bases). This CDR3 has 14 residues. The germline V and J ends were trimmed by 0 bases and 5 bases, with 9 bases remaining between them. Germline V gene lookup returns CDR1 SEHNR and CDR2 FQNEAQ (reference sequence). DNA of the CDR3: TGTGCCAGCAGCTTAGCGCAGGGCGTAGATACGCAGTATTTT. It codes for CASSLAQGVDTQYF.

The chain employs TRBV12-1 and TRBJ2-7; whether TRBD2, the table's D call, matches the DNA was not checked. TRBV12-1 is designated a pseudogene. This CDR3 is built from 15 residues. The CDR3 bases are TGTGCCAGCAGATTATCGGGACTAGCGGGAGGGCCGGGGTACTTC. Encoded protein: CASRLSGLAGGPGYF.

In DNA, the CDR3 is TGTGCCAGCAGCCAAGGGTATAGTGGCAATCAGCCCCAGCATTTT. Translated: CASSQGYSGNQPQHF. The chain uses TRBV3-1 (or the pseudogene TRBV3-2) and TRBJ1-5; D not certain. This CDR3 spans 15 amino acids. The germline V and J ends were trimmed by 1 base and 2 bases, with 9 bases remaining between them. Germline V gene sequence: CDR1 LGHDT, CDR2 YNNKEL (reference sequence).

This rearrangement joins TRBV3-1 (or the pseudogene TRBV3-2) to TRBJ1-1; no definite D call. The germline V gene encodes CDR1 LGHDT and CDR2 YNNKEL (reference sequence). V was shortened by 0 bases and J by 7 bases, with 12 bases between the two germline ends. The CDR3 totals 14 residues. The CDR3 region is CASSQDFRSREAFF. Here the CDR3 DNA reads TGTGCCAGCAGCCAAGATTTTAGATCTCGTGAAGCTTTCTTT.

This clone was recorded a few times. The V and J genes are TRBV30 and TRBJ1-1; D gene ambiguous. The length of the CDR3 is 13 residues. Trimming shortened V by 2 bases and J by 1 base, and 8 bases separated the two germline ends. Germline V gives CDR1 GTSNPN, CDR2 SVGIG (reference sequence). The CDR3 DNA reads as TGTGCCTGGAGTCCAGGAACGAACACTGAAGCTTTCTTT. It translates to CAWSPGTNTEAFF. Combining the CDR3 with reference TRBV30 and TRBJ1-1 gives the whole variable domain SQTIHQWPATLVQPVGSPLSLECTVEGTSNPNLYWYRQAAGRGLQLLFYSVGIGQISSEVPQNLSASRPQDRQFILSSKKLLLSDSGFYLCAWSPGTNTEAFFGQGTRLTVV.

The chain couples TRBV24-1 to TRBJ2-1; unclear D gene. The CDR3 extends over 14 amino acids. V was clipped by 0 bases and J by 7 bases, with 9 bases between them. From germline, CDR1 is KGHDR and CDR2 SFDVKD. CDR3 nucleotides: TGTGCCACCAGTGATTTGCAGGCGCTTAATGAGCAGTTCTTC. Its translation: CATSDLQALNEQFF.

The J gene is TRBJ1-5, the V gene TRBV30; D might be TRBD1 (5 bases). V lost 2 bases to trimming and J lost 5 bases, with 13 bases between them. CDR1 and CDR2 from the germline V gene are GTSNPN and SVGIG (reference sequence). The CDR3 loop spans 14 amino acids. The CDR3 is CAWSSDGTYQPQHF. The CDR3 coding sequence is TGTGCCTGGAGTAGTGACGGGACTTATCAGCCCCAGCATTTT. The whole variable domain, remainder taken from reference TRBV30 and TRBJ1-5, is SQTIHQWPATLVQPVGSPLSLECTVEGTSNPNLYWYRQAAGRGLQLLFYSVGIGQISSEVPQNLSASRPQDRQFILSSKKLLLSDSGFYLCAWSSDGTYQPQHFGDGTRLSIL.

The chain employs TRBV11-2 and TRBJ1-5; 9 nucleotides match TRBD1. Germline CDR1 SGHAT, CDR2 FQNNGV. The V segment lost 5 bases and the J segment 0 bases; nucleotides outside the gene matches: 5. The CDR3 has 16 amino acids. This CDR3 reads CASSAGQGYSNQPQHF. CDR3 DNA: TGTGCCAGCAGCGCGGGACAGGGTTATAGCAATCAGCCCCAGCATTTT. The full variable domain, with the rest looked up from reference TRBV11-2 and TRBJ1-5, is EAGVAQSPRYKIIEKRQSVAFWCNPISGHATLYWYQQILGQGPKLLIQFQNNGVVDDSQLPKDRFSAERLKGVDSTLKIQPAKLEDSAVYLCASSAGQGYSNQPQHFGDGTRLSIL.

The genes are TRBV27 and TRBJ2-7, with D perhaps TRBD1 (6 bases). The CDR3 covers 13 residues. The germline V gene encodes CDR1 MNHEY and CDR2 SMNVEV (reference sequence). V lost 6 bases to trimming and J lost 4 bases, with 13 bases between them. The CDR3 DNA reads as TGTGCCAGCAGACCATTGGACAGATACGAGCAGTACTTC. Translated, it gives CASRPLDRYEQYF.

The chain employs TRBV27 and TRBJ2-7, with TRBD1 matching over 8 bases. Unmatched junction bases numbered 9, after V lost 6 bases and J lost 5 bases. The CDR3 consists of 14 residues. Germline CDR1 MNHEY, CDR2 SMNVEV (reference sequence). The CDR3 is CASSPDRGVDEQYF. The CDR3 bases are TGTGCCAGCAGCCCCGACAGGGGAGTAGACGAGCAGTACTTC.

J is TRBJ2-7 and V is TRBV5-5; tentative D call: TRBD1 (6 bases). The CDR3 consists of 13 residues. V was trimmed by 4 bases and J by 4 bases, leaving 12 bases between them. Germline V gene data show CDR1 as SGHKS and CDR2 as YYEKEE (reference sequence). The CDR3 region is CASSIDGQYEQYF. The CDR3 region has the DNA TGTGCCAGCAGCATTGATGGACAGTACGAGCAGTACTTC.

The chain joins TRBV9 to TRBJ2-7, with D tentatively TRBD2 (6 bases). Trimming left V 4 bases short and J 4 bases short, with 18 bases between. CDR3 length: 15 residues. Germline CDR1 reads SGDLS; CDR2 reads YYNGEE. The CDR3 region is CASSPQPGSGYEQYF. The CDR3 region has the DNA TGTGCCAGCAGCCCCCAGCCCGGGAGTGGGTACGAGCAGTACTTC.

This chain uses TRBV5-1 with TRBJ2-2, with 7 bases identical to TRBD1. The CDR3 has 14 residues. Germline V gene data show CDR1 as SGHRS and CDR2 as YFSETQ. With V trimmed by 4 bases and J by 7 bases, 7 bases remained unmatched. CDR3 residues: CASSEQTGYGELFF. CDR3 coding DNA: TGCGCCAGCAGCGAGCAGACAGGGTACGGGGAGCTGTTTTTT. Looking up the rest from reference TRBV5-1 and TRBJ2-2 gives the full variable domain: KAGVTQTPRYLIKTRGQQVTLSCSPISGHRSVSWYQQTPGQGLQFLFEYFSETQRNKGNFPGRFSGRQFSNSRSEMNVSTLELGDSALYLCASSEQTGYGELFFGEGSRLTVL.

CDR3 DNA sequence: TGCGCCAGCAGCCTATTGGTAGGGGGCAAGGGGACTGAAGCTTTCTTT. Amino acids: CASSLLVGGKGTEAFF. The gene calls are TRBV5-1 and TRBJ1-1; 7 bases align to TRBD1. The CDR3 is made up of 16 amino acids. Germline CDR1 reads SGHRS; CDR2 reads YFSETQ. V shed 4 bases, J shed 5 bases, and the junction held 14 bases outside the gene matches.

The V gene is TRBV7-9, the J gene TRBJ2-7, with unresolved D. The CDR3 is 14 residues long. V gave up 5 bases and J gave up 3 bases, with 14 bases separating them. Germline CDR1 is SEHNR and CDR2 is FQNEAQ (reference sequence). The CDR3 is CASSPPTADYEQYF. In DNA, the CDR3 is TGTGCCAGCAGCCCCCCGACGGCGGACTACGAGCAGTACTTC.

This clone was detected a few times. The J gene is TRBJ1-1, the V gene TRBV28; 7 bases fit TRBD1. Germline V CDR1 and CDR2: MDHEN, SYDVKM. V was pared by 6 bases and J by 3 bases, with 4 bases of the junction left unmatched. CDR3 length: 13 amino acids. As DNA, the CDR3 is TGTGCCAGCAGGGGGACAGCGGACACTGAAGCTTTCTTT. This translates into CASRGTADTEAFF.

This clone was picked up one time. The chain combines TRBV27 with TRBJ2-2, with D possibly matching TRBD2 (5 bases). Between the trimmed V and J ends, which lost 2 bases and 5 bases, there was a span of 21 bases. This CDR3 region has 18 residues. Germline CDR1 reads MNHEY; CDR2 reads SMNVEV (reference sequence). As DNA, the CDR3 is TGTGCCAGCAGTTTACGCTTTGCCTATACTTCGGGAACCGGGGAGCTGTTTTTT. Its protein is CASSLRFAYTSGTGELFF.

The chain carries TRBV14 and TRBJ1-2; a possible D gene is TRBD1 (6 bases). CDR3 length: 13 residues. Germline values: CDR1 SGHDN, CDR2 FVKESK. The V end lost 2 bases, the J end lost 8 bases, and 12 bases lay between the germline ends. CDR3 bases: TGTGCCAGCAGCCAACAGACAGGCCAAGGCTACACCTTC. This encodes CASSQQTGQGYTF.

This clone has only a few counts. CDR3 sequence (DNA): TGTGCCAGCAGCCGGACTAGCGGGAGGGCCATTAACAATGAGCAGTTCTTC. This gives the protein CASSRTSGRAINNEQFF. This chain connects TRBV27 to TRBJ2-1; 15 positions agree with TRBD2. Germline V CDR1 and CDR2: MNHEY, SMNVEV (reference sequence). This CDR3 spans 17 amino acids. V lost 6 bases and J lost 5; bases outside the gene matches: 8.